These T cell receptor beta chains were read from a single sample in a study of blood T cells in healthy people across ages. TCRdb fed the 5' RACE reads into MiXCR, producing one record per CDR3 protein. Among 700,000 to 850,000 distinct CDR3 sequences listed, about 55% were seen once. Sequencing used blood. The source is a man older than 75 in good health. Each CDR3 is given with its conserved first and last residue. A D gene is named only where the DNA matches it firmly. A row's size may be missing; if present it is once, few, many or a size class.

J gene: TRBJ1-4
V gene: TRBV28
clone size: NA
D gene: NA
CDR3 DNA: TGTGCCAGCAGTTTACTACCCGGGGCAACTAATGAAAAACTGTTTTTT
CDR3 protein: CASSLLPGATNEKLFF

J gene: TRBJ2-2
V gene: TRBV7-2
clone size: NA
D gene: NA
CDR3 DNA: TGTGCCAGCAGCATCGGACCTAACACCGGGGAGCTGTTTTTT
CDR3 protein: CASSIGPNTGELFF

J gene: TRBJ2-7
V gene: TRBV27
clone size: few
D gene: TRBD2
CDR3 DNA: TGTGCCAGCAGTCTACGGGAGGGCAGCTCCTACGAGCAGTACTTC
CDR3 protein: CASSLREGSSYEQYF

J gene: TRBJ1-2
V gene: TRBV12-3/TRBV12-4
clone size: NA
D gene: NA
CDR3 DNA: TGTGCCGGTCAGGGGCGAGGGGGCTACACCTTC
CDR3 protein: CAGQGRGGYTF

J gene: TRBJ2-1
V gene: TRBV10-3
clone size: NA
D gene: TRBD2
CDR3 DNA: TGTGCCATCAATCAGGGTGTAGCGGGCTCCTACAATGAGCAGTTCTTC
CDR3 protein: CAINQGVAGSYNEQFF

J gene: TRBJ1-5
V gene: TRBV9
clone size: NA
D gene: NA
CDR3 DNA: TGTGCCAGCAGCGTACAGGGAAATAGCAATCAGCCCCAGCATTTT
CDR3 protein: CASSVQGNSNQPQHF

J gene: TRBJ1-1
V gene: TRBV20-1
clone size: NA
D gene: NA
CDR3 DNA: TGCAGTGCTAGAGCCCTCGGGGTGAACACTGAAGCTTTCTTT
CDR3 protein: CSARALGVNTEAFF

J gene: TRBJ2-1
V gene: TRBV6-5
clone size: once
D gene: NA
CDR3 DNA: TGTGCCAGCAGGAAGAGCGGGTCGTCCGAGAATGAGCAGTTCTTC
CDR3 protein: CASRKSGSSENEQFF

J gene: TRBJ2-1
V gene: TRBV10-1
clone size: NA
D gene: TRBD2
CDR3 DNA: TGCGCCAGCAGTGAGGTAGCGGGAGTTGTCCATGAGCAGTTCTTC
CDR3 protein: CASSEVAGVVHEQFF

J gene: TRBJ2-7
V gene: TRBV2
clone size: NA
D gene: TRBD2
CDR3 DNA: TGTGCCAGCAGACCCCCGGGACTAGCGGGAGTAAGTGAGCAGTACTTC
CDR3 protein: CASRPPGLAGVSEQYF

J gene: TRBJ1-2
V gene: TRBV25-1
clone size: NA
D gene: NA
CDR3 DNA: TGTGCCAGCAGTGAACAGAGCTATGGCTACACCTTC
CDR3 protein: CASSEQSYGYTF

J gene: TRBJ2-5
V gene: TRBV7-2
clone size: NA
D gene: NA
CDR3 DNA: TGTGCCAGCAGCTGGAGGGTTCGAGAGACCCAGTACTTC
CDR3 protein: CASSWRVRETQYF

J gene: TRBJ2-4
V gene: TRBV6-1
clone size: NA
D gene: TRBD2
CDR3 DNA: TGTGCCAGCAGTCCAAAAGCCCATAGACTAGCGGGATTGGAGAACATTCAGTACTTC
CDR3 protein: CASSPKAHRLAGLENIQYF

J gene: TRBJ2-7
V gene: TRBV9
clone size: NA
D gene: NA
CDR3 DNA: TGTGCCAGCAGCGTTGACTTGGGCGAGCAGTACTTC
CDR3 protein: CASSVDLGEQYF

J gene: TRBJ2-2
V gene: TRBV29-1
clone size: NA
D gene: TRBD2
CDR3 DNA: TGCAGCGTTGACCCGAGCGGGAGAAACACCGGGGAGCTGTTTTTT
CDR3 protein: CSVDPSGRNTGELFF

J gene: TRBJ2-3
V gene: TRBV28
clone size: NA
D gene: NA
CDR3 DNA: TGTGCCAGCAGTGGTCATTCGGATACGCAGTATTTT
CDR3 protein: CASSGHSDTQYF

J gene: TRBJ2-7
V gene: TRBV2
clone size: many
D gene: NA
CDR3 DNA: TGTGCCAGCAGCCCACTAGTATCCTACGAGCAGTACTTC
CDR3 protein: CASSPLVSYEQYF

J gene: TRBJ2-7
V gene: TRBV29-1
clone size: many
D gene: TRBD1
CDR3 DNA: TGCAGCGCCTCTACAGGGGGCTTACCGTACGAGCAGTACTTC
CDR3 protein: CSASTGGLPYEQYF

J gene: TRBJ2-7
V gene: TRBV5-1
clone size: NA
D gene: NA
CDR3 DNA: TGCGCCAGCAGCGAGGGTTCTTCCCCCTACGAGCAGTACTTC
CDR3 protein: CASSEGSSPYEQYF

J gene: TRBJ1-4
V gene: TRBV7-2
clone size: NA
D gene: NA
CDR3 DNA: TGTGCCAGCAGGGCCTCCTCAACTAATGAAAAACTGTTTTTT
CDR3 protein: CASRASSTNEKLFF

J gene: TRBJ2-7
V gene: TRBV5-1
clone size: NA
D gene: TRBD1
CDR3 DNA: TGCGCCAGCAGCGTGGGGGACAGGTACGACGAGCAGTACTTC
CDR3 protein: CASSVGDRYDEQYF

J gene: TRBJ1-2
V gene: TRBV12-3/TRBV12-4
clone size: NA
D gene: NA
CDR3 DNA: TGTGCCAGCAGGAACCAGGCAGGGCGCTATGGCTACACCTTC
CDR3 protein: CASRNQAGRYGYTF

J gene: TRBJ2-7
V gene: TRBV7-2
clone size: NA
D gene: NA
CDR3 DNA: TGTGCCGGCATCCCATTTGGCTCGGCCTACGAGCAGTACTTC
CDR3 protein: CAGIPFGSAYEQYF

J gene: TRBJ2-3
V gene: TRBV6-2/TRBV6-3
clone size: NA
D gene: TRBD2
CDR3 DNA: TGTGCCAGCAGTAATAGCGGGAGATACGCGTATTTT
CDR3 protein: CASSNSGRYAYF

J gene: TRBJ2-5
V gene: TRBV7-9
clone size: NA
D gene: NA
CDR3 DNA: TGTGCCAGCAGCTCACCCCGCAGGGGAGAAGAGACCCAGTACTTC
CDR3 protein: CASSSPRRGEETQYF

J gene: TRBJ2-7
V gene: TRBV12-3/TRBV12-4
clone size: NA
D gene: TRBD2
CDR3 DNA: TGTGCCAGCAGTTTCGGGCGACTAGCGGAAAGCTCCTACGAGCAGTACTTC
CDR3 protein: CASSFGRLAESSYEQYF

J gene: TRBJ2-1
V gene: TRBV4-1
clone size: NA
D gene: TRBD2
CDR3 DNA: TGCGCCAGCAGCCAAGATAGAGCGAGCGGGGTAACTTTCGGAAAGCAGTTCTTC
CDR3 protein: CASSQDRASGVTFGKQFF

J gene: TRBJ1-2
V gene: TRBV11-2
clone size: few
D gene: NA
CDR3 DNA: TGTGCCAGCAGCTCAGTGCGACGGGGGGACGGCTATGGCTACACCTTC
CDR3 protein: CASSSVRRGDGYGYTF

J gene: TRBJ2-7
V gene: TRBV24-1
clone size: NA
D gene: NA
CDR3 DNA: TGTGCCACCAGTGATGCTCGGACGGCTACCTACGAGCAGTACTTC
CDR3 protein: CATSDARTATYEQYF

J gene: TRBJ2-7
V gene: TRBV3-1
clone size: NA
D gene: NA
CDR3 DNA: TGTGCCAGCAGAGACCTACACTACGAGCAGTACTTC
CDR3 protein: CASRDLHYEQYF

J gene: TRBJ1-4
V gene: TRBV7-2
clone size: NA
D gene: NA
CDR3 DNA: TGTGCCAGCAGCGTAGAGCAGTTCGGTGGAAAACTGTTTTTT
CDR3 protein: CASSVEQFGGKLFF

J gene: TRBJ1-2
V gene: TRBV2
clone size: NA
D gene: NA
CDR3 DNA: TGTGCCCGCTGGGGGACGGACTATGGCTACACCTTC
CDR3 protein: CARWGTDYGYTF

J gene: TRBJ2-7
V gene: TRBV5-1
clone size: NA
D gene: TRBD1
CDR3 DNA: TGCGCCAGCAGCTTGGACGGACAGGGCTACGAGCAGTACTTC
CDR3 protein: CASSLDGQGYEQYF

J gene: TRBJ2-7
V gene: TRBV3-1
clone size: NA
D gene: NA
CDR3 DNA: TGTGCCAGCAGTTCCGCCAGGGCCTACGAGCAGTACTTC
CDR3 protein: CASSSARAYEQYF

J gene: TRBJ2-7
V gene: TRBV27
clone size: NA
D gene: NA
CDR3 DNA: TGTGCCAGCACCCCAGGCTGGGGGAGCTCCTACGAGCAGTACTTC
CDR3 protein: CASTPGWGSSYEQYF

J gene: TRBJ1-2
V gene: TRBV2
clone size: NA
D gene: NA
CDR3 DNA: TGTGCCAGCAGTGAAGATCAGGCCCTAGGGAGGGGAGACTACACCTTC
CDR3 protein: CASSEDQALGRGDYTF

J gene: TRBJ1-1
V gene: TRBV20-1
clone size: NA
D gene: NA
CDR3 DNA: TGCAGTGTCACCCGGGGTCTATTAATGAACACTGAAGCTTTCTTT
CDR3 protein: CSVTRGLLMNTEAFF

J gene: TRBJ2-1
V gene: TRBV29-1
clone size: few
D gene: TRBD2
CDR3 DNA: TGCAGCGCGTTCCTGGGACTAGCGGGAGGTCAGTTCTTC
CDR3 protein: CSAFLGLAGGQFF

J gene: TRBJ2-7
V gene: TRBV20-1
clone size: NA
D gene: NA
CDR3 DNA: TGCAGTGCTAGGGGGATAGCAGGGGCGTCCTACGAGCAGTACTTC
CDR3 protein: CSARGIAGASYEQYF

J gene: TRBJ2-1
V gene: TRBV5-1
clone size: NA
D gene: TRBD2
CDR3 DNA: TGCGCCAGCAGCTCACTGGGACTAGCGGGAGGCAATGAGCAGTTCTTC
CDR3 protein: CASSSLGLAGGNEQFF

J gene: TRBJ2-4
V gene: TRBV28
clone size: NA
D gene: NA
CDR3 DNA: TGTGCCAGCAGCCCTTGGGGAGGAGAGGTAGAGCAGTACTTC
CDR3 protein: CASSPWGGEVEQYF

J gene: TRBJ2-5
V gene: TRBV6-1
clone size: NA
D gene: NA
CDR3 DNA: TGTGCCAGCAGTGCGACGGGAGTTTGGGAGCAGTACTTC
CDR3 protein: CASSATGVWEQYF

J gene: TRBJ1-1
V gene: TRBV5-1
clone size: once
D gene: NA
CDR3 DNA: TGCGCCAGCAGCCCCGGGACTTACACTGAAGCTTTCTTT
CDR3 protein: CASSPGTYTEAFF

J gene: TRBJ2-3
V gene: TRBV20-1
clone size: NA
D gene: NA
CDR3 DNA: TGCAGTGCTGGGGGTAGCGTTAGCACAGATACGCAGTATTTT
CDR3 protein: CSAGGSVSTDTQYF

J gene: TRBJ2-7
V gene: TRBV29-1
clone size: NA
D gene: NA
CDR3 DNA: TGCAGCGCACGTACCCCGTCCGAGCAGTACTTC
CDR3 protein: CSARTPSEQYF

J gene: TRBJ2-7
V gene: TRBV2
clone size: NA
D gene: NA
CDR3 DNA: TGTGCCAGCAGTGAAAGGGGCCGTACCTACGAGCAGTACTTC
CDR3 protein: CASSERGRTYEQYF

J gene: TRBJ2-1
V gene: TRBV29-1
clone size: NA
D gene: TRBD2
CDR3 DNA: TGCAGCGTTGAAGATATGGCTAGCGGTCTCCTGAGCTCCTACAATGAGCAGTTCTTC
CDR3 protein: CSVEDMASGLLSSYNEQFF

J gene: TRBJ2-5
V gene: TRBV24-1
clone size: NA
D gene: TRBD1
CDR3 DNA: TGTGCCACCAGTGATGAGACAGGGCGTCCAACTAAGTACTTC
CDR3 protein: CATSDETGRPTKYF

J gene: TRBJ2-3
V gene: TRBV15
clone size: once
D gene: NA
CDR3 DNA: TGTGCCACCAGCAGAGATCTGGGATCCGGGCCTCCTAGCACAGATACGCAGTATTTT
CDR3 protein: CATSRDLGSGPPSTDTQYF

J gene: TRBJ2-1
V gene: TRBV15
clone size: NA
D gene: TRBD2
CDR3 DNA: TGTGCCACCAGCACGCGGACTAGCGGATCACATGAGCAGTTCTTC
CDR3 protein: CATSTRTSGSHEQFF

J gene: TRBJ2-7
V gene: TRBV5-6
clone size: NA
D gene: NA
CDR3 DNA: TGTGCCAGCAGTCGATGGAGGCAGAGTAACTACGAGCAGTACTTC
CDR3 protein: CASSRWRQSNYEQYF

J gene: TRBJ2-7
V gene: TRBV7-2
clone size: NA
D gene: NA
CDR3 DNA: TGTGCCAGCAGCTTTAGGACTTGGGCGGTTGCCCATTACGAGCAGTACTTC
CDR3 protein: CASSFRTWAVAHYEQYF

J gene: TRBJ1-2
V gene: TRBV29-1
clone size: few
D gene: NA
CDR3 DNA: TGCAGCGTTGATAAGGGTATCGATGGCTACACCTTC
CDR3 protein: CSVDKGIDGYTF

J gene: TRBJ2-7
V gene: TRBV5-1
clone size: many
D gene: NA
CDR3 DNA: TGCGCCAGCAGCCTCAGTGGCAGTAACGAGCAGTACTTC
CDR3 protein: CASSLSGSNEQYF